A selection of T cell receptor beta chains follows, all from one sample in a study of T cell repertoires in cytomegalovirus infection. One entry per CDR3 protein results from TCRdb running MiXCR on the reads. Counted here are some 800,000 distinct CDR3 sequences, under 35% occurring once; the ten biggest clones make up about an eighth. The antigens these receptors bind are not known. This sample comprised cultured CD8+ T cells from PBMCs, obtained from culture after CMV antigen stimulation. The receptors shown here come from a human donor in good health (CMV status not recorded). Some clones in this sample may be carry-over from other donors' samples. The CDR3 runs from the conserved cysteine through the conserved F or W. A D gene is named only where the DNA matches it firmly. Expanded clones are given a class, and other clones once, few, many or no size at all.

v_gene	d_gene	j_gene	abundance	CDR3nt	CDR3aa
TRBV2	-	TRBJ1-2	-	TGTGCCAGCCTTGGTCCGGATTATGGCTACACCTTC	CASLGPDYGYTF
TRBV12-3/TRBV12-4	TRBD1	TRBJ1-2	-	TGTGCCAGCAGTTTATCACCCAGGGGGCTAGGCTACACCTTC	CASSLSPRGLGYTF
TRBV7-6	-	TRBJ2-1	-	TGTGCCAGCAGCTTAGAAGTAGGGCAATCCTACAATGAGCAGTTCTTC	CASSLEVGQSYNEQFF
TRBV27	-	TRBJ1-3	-	TGTGCCAGCAGTTTATCCGGGGGTTCTGGAAACACCATATATTTT	CASSLSGGSGNTIYF
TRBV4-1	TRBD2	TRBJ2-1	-	TGCGCCAGCAGCTTAAGAGGGCGGGGGACCTACAATGAGCAGTTCTTC	CASSLRGRGTYNEQFF
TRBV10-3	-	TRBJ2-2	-	TGTGCCGCCTACGCCCGGGGTAACACCGGGGAGCTGTTTTTT	CAAYARGNTGELFF
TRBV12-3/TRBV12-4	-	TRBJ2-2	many	TGTGCCAGCAGTTCCCCAAAACGCTCAGGGGTTACCGGGGAGCTGTTTTTT	CASSSPKRSGVTGELFF
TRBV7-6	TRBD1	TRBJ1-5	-	TGTGCCAGCAGCCAAGCAGCGGACAGGAATCAGCCCCAGCATTTT	CASSQAADRNQPQHF
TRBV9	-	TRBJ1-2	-	TGTGCCAGCGGCCCCACGGTATGGGATGGCTACACCTTC	CASGPTVWDGYTF
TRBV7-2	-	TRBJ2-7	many	TGTGCCAGCAGCTTAGCGGCAGGGTCCTACGAGCAGTACTTC	CASSLAAGSYEQYF
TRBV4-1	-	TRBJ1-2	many	TGCGCCAGCAGCCAAGGGGGAGGGATGGATGGCTACACCTTC	CASSQGGGMDGYTF
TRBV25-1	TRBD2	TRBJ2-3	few	TGTGCCAGCGGAAGCGGGGGGGCGGCAGATACGCAGTATTTT	CASGSGGAADTQYF
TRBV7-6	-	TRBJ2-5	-	TGTGCCAGCAGCCCACCTGGATGGGAGACCCAGTACTTC	CASSPPGWETQYF
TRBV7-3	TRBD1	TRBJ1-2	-	TGTGCCAGCAGCTTAGAAGGGACAGCGAGCTATGGCTACACCTTC	CASSLEGTASYGYTF
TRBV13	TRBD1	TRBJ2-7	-	TGTGCCAGCAGCACTGCCGGGACAGGGGACTACGAGCAGTACTTC	CASSTAGTGDYEQYF
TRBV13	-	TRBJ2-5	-	TGTGCCAGCAGCTCCCGGAGCCCAGCGGAGACCCAGTACTTC	CASSSRSPAETQYF
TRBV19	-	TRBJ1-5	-	TGTGCCAGTAGTGCGTCCTATCTTCGGCAAAATAGCAATCAGCCCCAGCATTTT	CASSASYLRQNSNQPQHF